This T cell receptor (beta chain) stems from a study of brain T cells in children with intractable seizures. As regards this clone: Its specificity is unknown.

Generated by immunoSEQ multiplex PCR, the TCRdb table keeps only in-frame clones and is missing some. The sample lists over 95,000 clones; roughly 94% were seen once. Notes on the study in general: Viral specificity was inferred only from CDR3 similarity; HCMV serostatus was unknown.

The receptor comes from a boy less than two years old with hemimegalencephaly and intractable seizures. The sample consisted of peripheral blood, taken at surgery.

The CDR3, as DNA: TGTGCCAGCAGCCAAGAGGGGGAGAATCAGGGAAGTCATAATTCACCCCTCCACTTT. This encodes CASSQEGENQGSHNSPLHF. The J gene is TRBJ1-6, the V gene TRBV3-1 (or the pseudogene TRBV3-2); D is perhaps TRBD1 (5 bases). Germline CDR1 reads LGHDT; CDR2 reads YNNKEL (reference sequence). V lost 0 bases and J 5 bases, leaving 20 bases between the germline ends. This CDR3 is 19 amino acids long.